This T cell receptor beta chain was retrieved from a study of T cells in Graves' hyperthyroidism and ophthalmopathy. Used for diagnoses were clinical symptoms, serum thyroxine and TRAb, thyroid ultrasound and orbital computed tomography. Overall study findings and caveats: Researchers report that a 13 V-J model separated ophthalmopathy from stable hyperthyroidism. Blood also held most thyroid clonotypes expanded beyond 0.001. Ophthalmopathy prediction by the model preceded onset by a median 6.5 months.

This clonotype was counted only a few times. Its antigen is not known. The V and J ends lost 6 bases and 7 bases, in that order; junction bases with no gene match: 2. The CDR3 is made up of 13 amino acids. RNA transcripts provided the source from which TCR beta CDR3 regions were amplified. A set of HTBI primers served as the primers for a first-round RT-PCR of the TCR CDR3. Each CDR3 protein gets one entry after TCRdb re-called the multiplex PCR reads with MiXCR. The profile shows 600,000 to 700,000 distinct CDR3 sequences, over 40% of them singletons. V and J are TRBV12-3 or TRBV12-4 and TRBJ2-7; 14 bases map to TRBD2. This receptor was taken from an adult man with Graves' disease, either hyperthyroidism or ophthalmopathy (not recorded which). Material: peripheral blood or thyroid tissue (not recorded which). CDR3 sequence (DNA): TGTGCCAGCAGGGGACTAGCGGGAGATGAGCAGTACTTC. As protein: CASRGLAGDEQYF.